This T cell receptor (beta chain) was sequenced during a study of cytomegalovirus exposure and HLA in healthy donors. The study, taken as a whole, reports: Indistinguishable V segments such as TRBV6-2 and TRBV6-3 were excluded. In a later analysis, CMV-associated beta chains were mostly HLA-associated, it appeared.

PCR involved 60 Vbeta and 13 Jbeta primers. The assay was immunoSEQ multiplex PCR, and TCRdb's table has in-frame clones only and misses some. This sample carries approximately 120,000 clones, more than 60% of them seen once, and the ten largest clones take 13%. There are 13 residues in the CDR3. Germline V gene data show CDR1 as SEHNR and CDR2 as FQNEAQ (reference sequence). With 0 bases removed from V and 4 bases from J, the gap between germline ends came to 4 bases. This clone was seen a few times. Its target is not known. The clonotype was recovered from a woman aged 55-70 years in good health and CMV-seropositive. Sample: PBMCs. The V gene is TRBV7-9, the J gene TRBJ1-5; D not certain. CDR3 in amino acids: CASSLALNQPQHF. The CDR3 DNA is TGTGCCAGCAGCTTAGCCTTGAATCAGCCCCAGCATTTT.